What follows describes a single T cell receptor beta chain. Authors' methods: Counts of nucleated cells, estimated from reference gene primer amplification, were obtained. The method was immunoSEQ multiplex PCR; TCRdb's version includes in-frame clones alone and lacks a portion of them. D and trimming come from the DNA, and the V and J calls and clone size come from that table. The sample carries roughly 55,000 clones, more than 60% recorded once. The CDR3 is 13 amino acids. V was shortened by 7 bases and J by 9 bases, with 16 bases between the two germline ends. Germline CDR1 LNHDA, CDR2 SQIVND (reference sequence). This sample is drawn from a study of blood T cell repertoires in COVID-19. For the study at large: From the United States, Italy and Spain came samples of acute and convalescent COVID-19. Sample material is recorded as cDNA or gDNA derived from T cells, B-cell-depleted T cells, or PBMCs.

The TCR was taken from a human donor with active or convalescent COVID-19. The donor label of this sample is uncertain. Sequencing was performed on peripheral blood. The V call is TRBV19, the J call TRBJ1-3, with D hard to call. The CDR3 region is CASTEAVGGTIYF. The CDR3 region has the DNA TGTGCCAGTACCGAAGCGGTCGGCGGCACCATATATTTT. Full variable domain (remainder filled in from reference TRBV19 and TRBJ1-3): DGGITQSPKYLFRKEGQNVTLSCEQNLNHDAMYWYRQDPGQGLRLIYYSQIVNDFQKGDIAEGYSVSREKKESFPLTVTSAQKNPTAFYLCASTEAVGGTIYFGEGSWLTVV.